The T cell receptor (delta chain) under discussion was sequenced for a study of gamma-delta chains in newborns, infants, children. Study context: Microbial exposure reportedly drives polyclonal innate γδ T cell expansion after birth.

TCRdb re-called the reads through CATT. The repertoire includes some 10,000 delta-chain clones, about 8.8% of them detected once, and 3% to 4% sits in the top ten. Only a few counts were recorded for this clone. Germline is not matched at one junction end, which may reflect a read error. Other DNA sequences in the same sample also yield this CDR3. This TCR derives from a child who was a newborn, infant or young child, either healthy, febrile or measles-vaccinated (not recorded which). The sequenced sample was blood.

CDR3 region: CACDTVGSRGYGYTDKLIF. The CDR3, as DNA: TGTGCCTGTGACACCGTGGGGAGTAGGGGATACGGGTACACTGATAAACTCATCTTT. The rearrangement uses TRDV2 and TRDJ1; TRDD3 matches at 9 bases. The germline V gene encodes CDR1 GEAIGNYY and CDR2 EKD. CDR3 size: 19 residues.